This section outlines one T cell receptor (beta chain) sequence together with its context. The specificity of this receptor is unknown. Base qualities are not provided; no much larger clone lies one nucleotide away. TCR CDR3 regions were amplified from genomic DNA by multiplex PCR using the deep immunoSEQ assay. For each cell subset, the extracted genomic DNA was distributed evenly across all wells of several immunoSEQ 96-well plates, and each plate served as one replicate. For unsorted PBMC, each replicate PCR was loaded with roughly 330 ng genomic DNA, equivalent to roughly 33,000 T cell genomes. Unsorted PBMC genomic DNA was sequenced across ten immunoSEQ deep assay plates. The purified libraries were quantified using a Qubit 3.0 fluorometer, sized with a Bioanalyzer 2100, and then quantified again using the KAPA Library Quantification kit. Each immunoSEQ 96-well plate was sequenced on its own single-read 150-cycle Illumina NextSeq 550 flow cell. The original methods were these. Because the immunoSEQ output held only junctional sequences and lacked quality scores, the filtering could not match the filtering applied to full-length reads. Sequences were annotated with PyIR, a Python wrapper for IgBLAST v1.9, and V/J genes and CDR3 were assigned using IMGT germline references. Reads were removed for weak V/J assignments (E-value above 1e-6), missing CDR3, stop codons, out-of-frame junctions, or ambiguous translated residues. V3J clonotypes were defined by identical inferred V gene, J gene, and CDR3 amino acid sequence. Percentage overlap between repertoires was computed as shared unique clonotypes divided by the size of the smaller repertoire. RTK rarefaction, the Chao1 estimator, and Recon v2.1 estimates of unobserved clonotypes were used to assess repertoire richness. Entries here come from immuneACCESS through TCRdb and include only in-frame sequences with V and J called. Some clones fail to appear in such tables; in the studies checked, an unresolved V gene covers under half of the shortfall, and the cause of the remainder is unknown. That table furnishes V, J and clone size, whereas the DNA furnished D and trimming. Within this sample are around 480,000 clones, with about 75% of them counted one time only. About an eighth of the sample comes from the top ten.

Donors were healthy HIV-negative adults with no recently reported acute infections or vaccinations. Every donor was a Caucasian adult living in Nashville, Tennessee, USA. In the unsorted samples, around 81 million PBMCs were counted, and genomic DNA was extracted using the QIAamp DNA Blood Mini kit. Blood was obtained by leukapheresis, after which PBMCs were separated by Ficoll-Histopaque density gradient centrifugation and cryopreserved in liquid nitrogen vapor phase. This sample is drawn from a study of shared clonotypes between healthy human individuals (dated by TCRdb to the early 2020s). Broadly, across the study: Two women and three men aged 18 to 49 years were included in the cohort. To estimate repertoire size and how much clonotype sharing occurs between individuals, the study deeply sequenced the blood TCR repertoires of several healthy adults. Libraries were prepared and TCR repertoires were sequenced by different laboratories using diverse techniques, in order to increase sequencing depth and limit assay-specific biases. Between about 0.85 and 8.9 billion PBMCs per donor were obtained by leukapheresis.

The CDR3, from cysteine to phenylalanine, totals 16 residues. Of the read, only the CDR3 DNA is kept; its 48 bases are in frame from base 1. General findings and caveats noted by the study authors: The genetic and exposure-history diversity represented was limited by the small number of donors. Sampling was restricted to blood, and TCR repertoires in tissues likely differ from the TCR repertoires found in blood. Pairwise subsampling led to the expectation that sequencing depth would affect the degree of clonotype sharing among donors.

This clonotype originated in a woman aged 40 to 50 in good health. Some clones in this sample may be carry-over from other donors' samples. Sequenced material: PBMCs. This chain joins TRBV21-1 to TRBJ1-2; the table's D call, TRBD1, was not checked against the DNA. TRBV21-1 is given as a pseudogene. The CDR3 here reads CASSKVRPGGNYGYTF. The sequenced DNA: TGTGCCAGCAGCAAAGTTCGGCCAGGGGGCAACTATGGCTACACCTTC.